A single sample gave rise to the 3 T cell receptor beta chains below, sequenced in a study of PD-1 blockade in classical Hodgkin lymphoma. TCRdb's copy holds only in-frame clones and misses some; the assay was immunoSEQ multiplex PCR. The table has about 33,000 clones, less than 75% seen once. Time point described: cycle 4 day 1 (C4D1), after 6 weeks of nivolumab. Relapse was seen in all patients after autologous stem cell transplantation, and brentuximab vedotin exposure was variable. The source material was peripheral blood mononuclear cells (PBMCs), sampled before the fourth cycle of nivolumab. The receptors derive from a human donor with classical Hodgkin lymphoma.

This clone ranks as medium-sized. The V gene is TRBV30, the J gene TRBJ1-6; D not resolved. Trimming stripped 0 bases from V and 7 bases from J, with 7 bases between. CDR1 is GTSNPN and CDR2 is SVGIG in the germline V gene (reference sequence). The CDR3 length is 13 residues. The CDR3 protein is CAWSVQGNSPLHF. In DNA form, the CDR3 reads TGTGCCTGGAGTGTTCAAGGAAATTCACCCCTCCACTTT.

The rearrangement links TRBV9 to TRBJ1-2; a possible D gene is TRBD1 (5 bases). The germline V gene has CDR1 SGDLS and CDR2 YYNGEE. The CDR3 is 13 residues long. Between the trimmed V and J ends, which lost 3 bases and 3 bases, there was a span of 9 bases. The CDR3 DNA is TGTGCCAGCAGCGCCAGGGATTACTATGGCTACACCTTC. Amino acids: CASSARDYYGYTF.

The rearrangement joins TRBV12-5 to TRBJ1-1, with 7 positions matching TRBD1. CDR3 length equals 15 residues. Germline V lookup: CDR1 LGHNT, CDR2 FRNRAP. V was clipped by 0 bases and J by 6 bases; unmatched bases: 7. The CDR3 DNA sequence: TGTGCTAGTGGTTTGGTGACAGGGCCTTGGGCTGAAGCTTTCTTT. This encodes CASGLVTGPWAEAFF.